The rows below give T cell receptor beta chains drawn from one sample of a study of tumor-infiltrating lymphocytes in oesophageal squamous cell carcinoma. TCRdb redid the calling of the PCR reads with MiXCR, one entry per CDR3 protein. The repertoire holds 9,000 to 13,000 distinct CDR3 sequences, approximately 60% seen once, with about 24% in the top ten. Sequenced material: esophageal tumor tissue. Receptors originate from a male donor with esophageal squamous cell carcinoma. The CDR3 runs from the conserved cysteine through the conserved F or W. A D gene is named only where the DNA matches it firmly. The size entry is marked missing in some rows and otherwise reads once, few, many or a size class.

many TRBJ2-7 TRBV11-1 TRBD1 15 CASSPGQGGTYEQYF TGTGCCAGCAGCCCCGGACAGGGGGGGACCTACGAGCAGTACTTC
few TRBJ2-7 TRBV7-9 . 15 CASSLGPGSSYEQYF TGTGCCAGCAGCTTAGGTCCGGGAAGCTCCTACGAGCAGTACTTC
many TRBJ1-1 TRBV6-1 . 14 CASSDQVGRTEAFF TGTGCCAGCAGTGACCAGGTAGGACGTACTGAAGCTTTCTTT
. TRBJ2-2 TRBV7-3 . 14 CASRSDGNTGELFF TGTGCCAGCAGATCGGACGGGAACACCGGGGAGCTGTTTTTT
few TRBJ2-3 TRBV7-2 . 11 CASSRTYTQYF TGTGCCAGCAGCCGGACCTATACGCAGTATTTT
. TRBJ2-5 TRBV7-2 TRBD2 15 CASSPTSGGYNEQLF TGTGCCAGCAGCCCAACTAGCGGGGGATACAATGAGCAGTTATTC
. TRBJ2-4 TRBV2 . 14 CASSGDRAKNIQYF TGTGCCAGCAGCGGTGACAGGGCCAAAAACATTCAGTACTTC
few TRBJ2-5 TRBV7-2 . 12 CASSLGNSPLHF TGTGCCAGCAGCTTGGGGAATTCACCCCTCCACTTC
. TRBJ2-7 TRBV10-1 TRBD2 15 CASSTGTSGRMEQYF TGCGCCAGCAGCACCGGGACTAGCGGGAGGATGGAGCAGTACTTC
many TRBJ2-7 TRBV15 TRBD2 16 CATSRDSTSRTYEQYF TGTGCCACCAGCAGAGATTCGACTAGCCGCACCTACGAGCAGTACTTC
few TRBJ2-7 TRBV20-1 TRBD2 17 CSARDSGWAGGQYEQYF TGCAGTGCTAGAGATTCCGGGTGGGCGGGAGGACAGTACGAGCAGTACTTC
. TRBJ2-5 TRBV20-1 TRBD2 13 CSASGRGQETQYF TGCAGTGCTAGCGGGAGGGGTCAAGAGACCCAGTACTTC
few TRBJ2-3 TRBV7-6 . 13 CASSLIFWDTQYF TGTGCCAGCAGCTTAATCTTCTGGGATACGCAGTATTTT
once TRBJ2-7 TRBV7-8 . 13 CASRGGEDYEQYF TGTGCCAGCAGGGGCGGGGAGGACTACGAGCAGTACTTC
. TRBJ2-1 TRBV11-2 . 15 CASSLGANRNNEQFF TGTGCCAGCAGCTTAGGGGCCAACAGGAACAATGAGCAGTTCTTC
many TRBJ1-1 TRBV19 . 14 CASSTGTRDTEAFF TGTGCCAGTAGTACCGGGACACGGGACACTGAAGCTTTCTTT
. TRBJ2-7 TRBV6-1 TRBD2 12 CASGEGRYEQYF TGTGCCAGCGGGGAGGGGCGTTACGAGCAGTACTTC
. TRBJ2-3 TRBV12-3/TRBV12-4 . 13 CASSFNRGGTQYF TGTGCCAGCAGTTTTAACAGGGGAGGTACGCAGTATTTT
few TRBJ2-5 TRBV7-7 TRBD2 18 CASSSGTPGLAGQETQYF TGTGCTAGCAGCTCCGGCACCCCGGGACTAGCGGGACAAGAGACCCAGTACTTC
. TRBJ2-1 TRBV28 TRBD2 13 CASLSGMHNEQFF TGTGCCAGCCTTAGCGGGATGCACAATGAGCAGTTCTTC
many TRBJ1-5 TRBV6-1 TRBD1 14 CASSDTGGGQPQHF TGTGCCAGCAGTGACACAGGGGGGGGTCAGCCCCAGCATTTT
. TRBJ2-3 TRBV7-6 TRBD2 17 CASSPGVLAGVRDTQYF TGTGCCAGCAGCCCAGGGGTGCTAGCGGGAGTTAGAGATACGCAGTATTTT
. TRBJ2-1 TRBV28 TRBD2 16 CASSIFGLAGKNEQFF TGTGCCAGCAGTATCTTCGGACTAGCGGGGAAGAATGAGCAGTTCTTC
. TRBJ2-1 TRBV7-2 . 14 CASSEAPQRSEQFF TGTGCCAGCAGCGAGGCCCCCCAGCGTAGCGAGCAGTTCTTC
. TRBJ2-1 TRBV24-1 . 13 CATSDPGLNEQFF TGTGCCACCAGTGACCCCGGACTGAATGAGCAGTTCTTC
large TRBJ2-3 TRBV6-6 TRBD2 19 CASSYSGTSGPTSTDTQYF TGTGCCAGCAGTTACTCAGGGACTAGCGGCCCCACTAGCACAGATACGCAGTATTTT
few TRBJ1-6 TRBV19 . 13 CASSIEANSPLHF TGTGCCAGTAGTATAGAGGCGAATTCACCCCTCCACTTT
once TRBJ1-2 TRBV7-2 TRBD1 14 CASSASGGSYGYTF TGTGCCAGCAGCGCATCAGGGGGATCCTATGGCTACACCTTC
. TRBJ2-7 TRBV11-2 TRBD2 23 CASSLGFRTPGIAGVFSPYEQYF TGTGCCAGCAGCTTAGGGTTTAGGACCCCTGGGATAGCGGGAGTTTTTAGCCCCTACGAGCAGTACTTC
. TRBJ1-6 TRBV7-8 . 17 CASSLAGLAGGKETQYF TGTGCCAGCAGCTTAGCCGGGCTAGCGGGAGGAAAAGAGACCCAGTACTTT
. TRBJ2-7 TRBV7-6 TRBD1 16 CASSLAAGGLSYEQYF TGTGCCAGCAGCTTAGCAGCAGGGGGCCTCTCCTACGAGCAGTACTTC
few TRBJ2-5 TRBV7-6 . 16 CASSLDRTDYSATQYF TGTGCCAGCAGCTTAGATAGGACGGATTACTCGGCGACCCAGTACTTC
. TRBJ1-2 TRBV5-4 . 15 CASSSQTVTNYGYTF TGTGCCAGCAGCTCCCAGACAGTTACTAACTATGGCTACACCTTC
. TRBJ2-3 TRBV12-3/TRBV12-4 TRBD2 16 CASSLMSGGPKNEQYF TGTGCCAGCAGTTTAATGTCGGGAGGGCCGAAAAATGAGCAGTACTTT
. TRBJ2-5 TRBV7-9 TRBD2 14 CASSLARGGETQYF TGTGCCAGCAGCTTAGCGCGGGGGGGAGAGACCCAGTACTTC